This TCR beta chain originates from a study of blood T cells in healthy people across ages. Donors were systemically healthy Caucasian individuals from Russia aged roughly 6 to 100 years. V was shortened by 3 bases and J by 6 bases, with 10 bases between the two germline ends. Looked up from germline, CDR1 is MDHEN and CDR2 is SYDVKM. The length of the CDR3 is 13 residues. Whole-study findings and limits: Those diversity estimates obtained from one million T cells were thought to be underestimates.

This clonotype was detected a few times. Its antigen is as yet unknown. A second PCR of about 6 to 11 cycles used a sample-barcoded 5' primer and a J-beta primer mix. Researchers report that a template-switch adaptor with 12 random nucleotides tagged each cDNA molecule. TCRdb re-called the 5' RACE reads with MiXCR, one entry per CDR3 protein. The top ten hold 6.5% to 8.5% of the sample, which has 1,300,000 or so distinct CDR3 sequences, roughly 60% seen once. The sequence was collected from a man younger than 35 in good health. V gene TRBV28 combines with J gene TRBJ2-3; D uncertain. The sequencing sample was made of blood. The CDR3 loop reads CASSFGPGDTQYF. For the CDR3, the DNA is TGTGCCAGCAGTTTTGGCCCCGGGGATACGCAGTATTTT.